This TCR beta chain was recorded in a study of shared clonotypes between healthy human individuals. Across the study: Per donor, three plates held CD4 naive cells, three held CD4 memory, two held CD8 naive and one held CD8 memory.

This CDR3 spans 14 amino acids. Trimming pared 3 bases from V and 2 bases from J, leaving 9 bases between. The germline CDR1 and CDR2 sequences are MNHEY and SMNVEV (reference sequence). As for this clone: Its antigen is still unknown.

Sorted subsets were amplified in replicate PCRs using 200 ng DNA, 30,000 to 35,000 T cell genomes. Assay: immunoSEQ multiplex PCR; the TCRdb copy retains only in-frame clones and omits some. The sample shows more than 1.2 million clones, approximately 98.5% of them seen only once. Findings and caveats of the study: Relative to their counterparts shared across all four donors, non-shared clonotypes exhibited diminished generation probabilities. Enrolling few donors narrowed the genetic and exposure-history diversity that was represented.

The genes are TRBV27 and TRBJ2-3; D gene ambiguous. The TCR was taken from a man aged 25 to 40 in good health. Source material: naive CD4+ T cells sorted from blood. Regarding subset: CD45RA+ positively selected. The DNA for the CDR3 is TGTGCCAGCAGTTTTTCCTGGTTCACAGATACGCAGTATTTT. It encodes CASSFSWFTDTQYF.